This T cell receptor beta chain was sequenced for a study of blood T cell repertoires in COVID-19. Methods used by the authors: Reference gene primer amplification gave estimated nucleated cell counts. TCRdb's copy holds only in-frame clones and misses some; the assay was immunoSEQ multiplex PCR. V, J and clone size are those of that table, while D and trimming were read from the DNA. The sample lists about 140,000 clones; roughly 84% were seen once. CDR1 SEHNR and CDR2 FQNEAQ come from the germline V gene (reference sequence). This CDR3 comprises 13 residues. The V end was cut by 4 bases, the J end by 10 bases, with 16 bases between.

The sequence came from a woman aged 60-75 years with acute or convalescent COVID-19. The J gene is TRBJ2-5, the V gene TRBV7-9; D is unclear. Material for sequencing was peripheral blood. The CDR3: CASSSRTPQDQYF. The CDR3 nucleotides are TGTGCCAGCAGCTCCAGAACCCCCCAGGACCAGTACTTC.